A single TCR beta chain is shown here with its context. Its specificity is unknown. V was pared by 5 bases and J by 2 bases, with 13 bases between. The CDR3 runs 14 residues. In germline, CDR1 is SGHTA, CDR2 FQGNSA. This sample was included in a study of blood T cells in healthy people across ages. Study-level background: Template switching captured about one barcoded beta molecule per two T cells. Study findings and constraints: A strong correlation between TCR beta diversity and naive T cell percentage was seen. There were more naive CD4+ cells and higher diversity in long-lived donors than in aged donors.

Then a second PCR, running about 6 to 12 cycles, was carried out with a sample-barcoded 5' primer and a J-beta primer mix. TCRdb re-derived calls from the 5' RACE reads in MiXCR, one entry per CDR3 protein. The sample shows about 940,000 distinct CDR3 sequences, about 48% of them seen only once. The chain recombines TRBV7-2 with TRBJ2-7; D is undetermined. The source material was blood. This receptor was identified in a man aged 30-40 years in good health. The CDR3 loop reads CASSQTLGTYEQYF. DNA of the CDR3: TGTGCCAGCAGCCAGACGCTAGGGACCTACGAGCAGTACTTC.